This T cell receptor beta chain came from a study of T cells in Graves' hyperthyroidism and ophthalmopathy. The source material, RNA transcripts, was used to amplify TCR beta CDR3 regions. The primer set for the first-round RT-PCR of the TCR CDR3 was HTBI. TCRdb redid the calling of the multiplex PCR reads with MiXCR, one entry per CDR3 protein. The sample consists of fewer than 450,000 distinct CDR3 sequences, about 18% of them appearing once. CDR1 is SEHNR and CDR2 is FQNEAQ in the germline V gene (reference sequence). J was trimmed by 8 bases and V by 5 bases; bases with no gene match: 12. CDR3 length: 16 amino acids.

Sequencing was carried out using blood. This chain uses TRBV7-9 with TRBJ1-4; 9 nucleotides match TRBD1. This TCR was sampled from a woman aged 25-40 years with Graves' hyperthyroidism that later progressed to Graves' ophthalmopathy. The CDR3 loop is CASSGLAPGQGEKLFF. CDR3 DNA sequence: TGTGCCAGCAGCGGCCTCGCTCCGGGACAGGGAGAAAAACTGTTTTTT.